These 14 T cell receptor beta chains share one sample of origin, sequenced in a study of blood T cell repertoires in COVID-19. TCRdb's table, derived via immunoSEQ multiplex PCR, lists solely in-frame clones and lacks some. The sample includes over 140,000 clones, over 75% seen only once; the top ten take around 2.9%. Sequencing was performed on PBMCs or T cells enriched from blood (not recorded which). The receptors originated from a woman aged 45 to 65 who had recovered from COVID-19.

This clone was counted once. The rearrangement uses TRBV30 and TRBJ1-2; D is undetermined. Germline CDR1 GTSNPN, CDR2 SVGIG (reference sequence). V lost 1 base and J lost 4, with 10 bases in between. CDR3 length equals 13 residues. The CDR3 nucleotides read TGTGCCTGGAGTGAGCCCCCCTCCTATGGCTACACCTTC. Translation: CAWSEPPSYGYTF.

The chain recombines TRBV7-9 with TRBJ2-7; 7 bases line up with TRBD1. Germline loops: CDR1 SEHNR, CDR2 FQNEAQ (reference sequence). This CDR3 is 14 amino acids long. The junction had 7 bases not matched to a gene; V was cut back by 1 base and J by 7 bases. The CDR3 coding sequence is TGTGCCAGCAGCTTAGGGCAGCCCAGGGGGGAGCAGTACTTC. It specifies CASSLGQPRGEQYF.

The chain couples TRBV30 to TRBJ1-1; unclear D gene. The CDR3 spans 12 residues. The germline CDR1 and CDR2 sequences are GTSNPN and SVGIG (reference sequence). Trimming shortened V by 5 bases and J by 4 bases, and 11 bases separated the two germline ends. The CDR3 nucleotides are TGTGCCTGGGACTATTGGCGCACTGAAGCTTTCTTT. Protein sequence: CAWDYWRTEAFF.

The genes are TRBV5-6 and TRBJ2-7, with 7 bases aligning to TRBD1. The V gene's germline CDR1 is SGHDT and CDR2 YYEEEE. The trim removed 3 bases at V and 3 bases at J, leaving 6 bases unmatched. The CDR3 is made up of 14 amino acids. CDR3 in amino acids: CASSWGQWDYEQYF. In nucleotides, the CDR3 is TGTGCCAGCAGCTGGGGACAGTGGGACTACGAGCAGTACTTC.

This sequence joins TRBV29-1 and TRBJ2-7; 9 positions agree with TRBD2. The V segment lost 4 bases and the J segment 5 bases; nucleotides outside the gene matches: 12. The CDR3 sequence is 15 residues long. CDR1 is SQVTM, CDR2 ANQGSEA, per germline. CDR3 bases: TGCAGCGTTGCAGGCGCGGCTAGCGGGAACCACGAGCAGTACTTC. Translation: CSVAGAASGNHEQYF.

This sequence joins TRBV5-1 and TRBJ2-1; 8 bases are shared with TRBD2. V lost 8 bases, J lost 4 bases, and 8 bases stayed unmatched. This CDR3 has 14 amino acids. Germline CDR1 is SGHRS and CDR2 is YFSETQ. The CDR3 DNA follows: TGCGCCAGTACGATAGCGGGACCTTACAATGAGCAGTTCTTC. It yields the protein CASTIAGPYNEQFF. The variable domain in full, completed from reference TRBV5-1 and TRBJ2-1, reads KAGVTQTPRYLIKTRGQQVTLSCSPISGHRSVSWYQQTPGQGLQFLFEYFSETQRNKGNFPGRFSGRQFSNSRSEMNVSTLELGDSALYLCASTIAGPYNEQFFGPGTRLTVL.

This chain links TRBV3-1 (or the pseudogene TRBV3-2) with TRBJ1-1; TRBD1 matches 7 bases. Germline V gene sequence: CDR1 LGHDT, CDR2 YNNKEL (reference sequence). The CDR3 contains 14 residues. The ends lost 1 base at V and 5 bases at J; junction bases unmatched: 4. The CDR3 here is CASSQVEGATEAFF. In nucleotides, the CDR3 is TGTGCCAGCAGCCAAGTTGAGGGGGCGACTGAAGCTTTCTTT.

This clone came up many times. The chain uses TRBV11-3 and TRBJ2-7; a weak D match, TRBD1 (5 bases). Trimming stripped 4 bases from V and 0 bases from J, with 16 bases between. CDR3 length equals 16 residues. The germline gives CDR1 SGHNT, CDR2 YENEEA. CDR3 sequence (DNA): TGTGCCAGCAGCTCAGGGTTGGACGTCTTCTCCTACGAGCAGTACTTC. This gives the protein CASSSGLDVFSYEQYF.

Remarks on this clone: The identical CDR3 is also encoded by other nucleotide sequences in the sample. The V and J genes are TRBV2 and TRBJ2-7; D is possibly TRBD1 (6 bases). Trimming took 2 bases from V and 4 from J, leaving 6 bases between them. The CDR3 consists of 12 residues. CDR1 is SNHLY and CDR2 is FYNNEI in the germline V gene. The CDR3 loop reads CASSERGYEQYF. The CDR3 nucleotides read TGTGCCAGCAGTGAAAGGGGGTACGAGCAGTACTTC.

The gene calls are TRBV20-1 and TRBJ1-1; D is uncertain. Germline V gene lookup returns CDR1 DFQATT and CDR2 SNEGSKA (reference sequence). V lost 5 bases to trimming and J lost 10 bases, with 14 bases between them. The CDR3 sequence is 11 residues long. CDR3 loop: CSARTTRVAFF. In nucleotides, the CDR3 is TGCAGTGCTCGAACTACTCGAGTAGCTTTCTTT.

The chain recombines TRBV7-9 with TRBJ1-3; D unresolved. The V end was cut by 5 bases, the J end by 4 bases, with 6 bases between. CDR3 length: 12 residues. Germline CDR1 SEHNR, CDR2 FQNEAQ (reference sequence). The chain's CDR3 is CASSNSGNTIYF. DNA for the CDR3: TGTGCCAGCAGCAATTCGGGAAACACCATATATTTT.

J is TRBJ2-7 and V is TRBV11-2; 11 positions agree with TRBD2. This CDR3 is 15 amino acids long. V lost 5 bases, J lost 3 bases, and 6 bases stayed unmatched. Germline V CDR1 and CDR2: SGHAT, FQNNGV. Here the CDR3 DNA reads TGTGCCAGCAGCACCTGGACTAGCGGGTACTACGAGCAGTACTTC. This gives the protein CASSTWTSGYYEQYF.

V is TRBV18 and J is TRBJ1-1; D call uncertain. The CDR3 length is 14 residues. Trimming cost V 3 bases and J 2 bases, with 10 bases left between them. The V gene's germline CDR1 is KGHSH and CDR2 LQKENI. As DNA, the CDR3 is TGTGCCAGCTCACCCACCGGACTTAACACTGAAGCTTTCTTT. Translation gives CASSPTGLNTEAFF.

The CDR3: CASRPLRGPSNQPQHF. In DNA, the CDR3 is TGTGCCAGCCGACCCCTCAGGGGACCTAGCAATCAGCCCCAGCATTTT. The chain joins TRBV2 to TRBJ1-5; perhaps TRBD1 as D (6 bases). V lost 8 bases and J 0 bases, leaving 17 bases between the germline ends. CDR3 length: 16 amino acids. The germline V gene encodes CDR1 SNHLY and CDR2 FYNNEI.